This T cell receptor (beta chain) was found in a study of blood T cell repertoires in COVID-19. The CDR3 is 15 amino acids. Germline assignment: CDR1 SQVTM and CDR2 ANQGSEA. V was cut by 2 bases and J by 0 bases, with 12 bases left in between. This table comes from immunoSEQ multiplex PCR, and its TCRdb copy is limited to in-frame clones, with some not included. This table has over 150,000 clones, 85% to 90% appearing once. Sequenced material: peripheral blood. The receptor was derived from a man aged 40-55 years with active or convalescent COVID-19. The V call is TRBV29-1, the J call TRBJ2-3; D remains unclear. CDR3 sequence reads: CSVEWWHPSTDTQYF. In nucleotides, the CDR3 is TGCAGCGTTGAATGGTGGCACCCGAGCACAGATACGCAGTATTTT.